This T cell receptor (beta chain) was recovered during a study of cytomegalovirus exposure and HLA in healthy donors. General study findings and limits: Among TCR sequences, most were rare, though some public TCRs appeared in many donors. TCR beta sequences reportedly predicted most subjects' HLA-A and HLA-B alleles accurately.

As for this clone: The antigen remains unidentified.

PCR employed 60 Vbeta and 13 Jbeta primers. The data were produced by immunoSEQ multiplex PCR, yet TCRdb's version contains in-frame clones alone and is incomplete. The sample has 95,000 to 150,000 clones; approximately 80% are singletons. Germline V lookup: CDR1 MNHEY, CDR2 SMNVEV (reference sequence). The V segment lost 10 bases and the J segment 4 bases; nucleotides outside the gene matches: 10. This CDR3 spans 15 amino acids. The rearrangement links TRBV27 to TRBJ1-2; 12 bases agree with TRBD1. The TCR originated in a woman aged 35 to 49 in good health and CMV-seropositive. Material for sequencing was PBMCs. Written as DNA, the CDR3 is TGTGCCACCTTGGGACAGGGGGCGGAAGGCTATGGCTACACCTTC. Translated: CATLGQGAEGYGYTF.